A selection of T cell receptor beta chains follows, all from one sample in a study of T cell responses to AZD1222 COVID-19 vaccine. The protocol was immunoSEQ multiplex PCR, while the TCRdb copy is restricted to in-frame clones and leaves out a portion. The sample contains 140,000 to 150,000 clones, over 75% of which appear only once. The sample consisted of peripheral blood, taken on day 0 of AZD1222 vaccination. The source is an adult in good health. The CDR3 runs from the conserved cysteine through the conserved F or W. The D gene is left open where the match is weak. Not all rows give a size; the values are once, few, many and, for expanded clones, a class.

>TRBJ1-1|TRBD1|TRBV7-2|15|few
CASSHGTGPNTEAFF
TGTGCCAGCAGCCATGGGACAGGACCGAACACTGAAGCTTTCTTT
>TRBJ2-7|NA|TRBV19|16|NA
CASRPRAAGTIYEQYF
TGTGCCAGTAGACCTAGGGCGGCAGGGACCATTTACGAGCAGTACTTC
>TRBJ2-7|TRBD2|TRBV27|15|once
CASSSWASGSYEQYF
TGTGCCAGCAGTTCATGGGCTAGCGGGAGCTACGAGCAGTACTTC
>TRBJ1-2|NA|TRBV28|12|once
CASRQGGKGYTF
TGTGCCAGCAGACAGGGAGGGAAGGGCTACACCTTC
>TRBJ2-3|NA|TRBV18|12|few
CASSPSTDTQYF
TGTGCCAGCTCACCTAGCACAGATACGCAGTATTTT
>TRBJ1-3|TRBD1|TRBV18|19|NA
CASSPLPPGTELSGNTIYF
TGTGCCAGCTCACCACTTCCGCCGGGGACAGAACTCTCTGGAAACACCATATATTTT
>TRBJ2-2|NA|TRBV19|14|NA
CASSKEGDGGELFF
TGTGCCAGTAGTAAGGAGGGAGATGGCGGGGAGCTGTTTTTT
>TRBJ1-1|NA|TRBV3-1/TRBV3-2|11|NA
CASSQVGEAFF
TGTGCCAGCAGCCAAGTTGGTGAAGCTTTCTTT
>TRBJ1-2|NA|TRBV7-9|15|NA
CASSLASVPTHGYTF
TGTGCCAGCAGCTTAGCGTCTGTCCCAACCCACGGCTACACCTTC
>TRBJ2-1|TRBD1|TRBV6-4|15|NA
CASSEGTGASNEQFF
TGTGCCAGCAGTGAAGGGACAGGGGCCTCCAATGAGCAGTTCTTC
>TRBJ1-2|NA|TRBV28|12|NA
CASSLGAGGYTF
TGTGCCAGCAGTTTGGGAGCAGGGGGCTACACCTTC
>TRBJ2-1|TRBD2|TRBV7-3|17|NA
CASSPTGGGRATNEQFF
TGTGCCAGCAGCCCCACCGGAGGCGGGAGGGCCACGAATGAGCAGTTCTTC
>TRBJ1-2|NA|TRBV9|13|NA
CASSVEMSGGYTF
TGTGCCAGCAGCGTAGAGATGAGTGGTGGCTACACCTTC
>TRBJ2-1|NA|TRBV11-2|15|NA
CASSLGASTYNEQFF
TGTGCCAGCAGCTTAGGAGCCAGTACTTACAATGAGCAGTTCTTC
>TRBJ1-2|NA|TRBV4-1|15|NA
CASSKNTADNYGYTF
TGCGCCAGCAGCAAGAATACGGCAGATAACTATGGCTACACCTTC
>TRBJ1-6|NA|TRBV14|13|NA
CASSPETYSPLHF
TGTGCCAGCTCCCCAGAAACCTATTCACCCCTCCACTTT
>TRBJ2-7|TRBD2|TRBV9|17|NA
CASSVGLAGGPSYEQYF
TGTGCCAGCAGCGTCGGACTAGCGGGAGGGCCCTCCTACGAGCAGTACTTC
>TRBJ2-5|TRBD1|TRBV4-1|15|NA
CASSQERGLGETQYF
TGCGCCAGCAGCCAAGAGAGGGGGCTGGGGGAGACCCAGTACTTC
>TRBJ1-1|NA|TRBV27|15|NA
CASSPTGPTFAPAFF
TGTGCCAGCAGTCCGACGGGACCCACCTTTGCCCCAGCTTTCTTT
>TRBJ2-7|NA|TRBV18|14|NA
CASSPSGATYEQYF
TGTGCCAGCTCACCCTCGGGAGCTACTTACGAGCAGTACTTC
>TRBJ2-1|TRBD1|TRBV27|17|NA
CASSLGQGNWPGNEQFF
TGTGCCAGCAGTCTCGGACAGGGGAATTGGCCAGGGAATGAGCAGTTCTTC
>TRBJ2-7|NA|TRBV4-1|15|NA
CASSQEYREGYEQYF
TGCGCCAGCAGCCAAGAATACAGGGAGGGCTACGAGCAGTACTTC
>TRBJ2-3|NA|TRBV21-1|15|NA
CASSTSTGPTDTQYF
TGTGCCAGCAGCACTTCTACCGGACCCACAGATACGCAGTATTTT
>TRBJ1-4|TRBD1|TRBV19|14|NA
CASSGTGRGEKLFF
TGTGCCAGTAGCGGGACAGGTCGCGGTGAAAAACTGTTTTTT
>TRBJ2-1|NA|TRBV5-1|17|NA
CASSLPQGAFNYNEQFF
TGCGCCAGCAGCTTGCCCCAAGGGGCCTTCAACTACAATGAGCAGTTCTTC
>TRBJ2-1|TRBD2|TRBV7-8|16|NA
CASSRPLREGRNEQFF
TGTGCCAGCAGTCGCCCGTTACGGGAGGGCCGGAATGAGCAGTTCTTC
>TRBJ1-6|TRBD1|TRBV27|14|NA
CASSLGQSWSPLHF
TGTGCCAGCAGCTTGGGACAGAGCTGGTCACCCCTCCACTTT
>TRBJ1-1|NA|TRBV5-1|14|NA
CASRDASGETEAFF
TGCGCCAGCAGGGATGCATCAGGAGAGACTGAAGCTTTCTTT
>TRBJ2-1|TRBD2|TRBV23-1|16|NA
CASSQSRLAGGGEQFF
TGCGCCAGCAGTCAATCCAGACTAGCGGGAGGGGGTGAGCAGTTCTTC
>TRBJ1-2|TRBD1|TRBV5-8|14|once
CASSYRQGAYGYTF
TGTGCCAGCAGCTACCGACAGGGCGCATATGGCTACACCTTC
>TRBJ1-1|NA|TRBV19|14|NA
CASSTPDRNTEAFF
TGTGCCAGTAGTACCCCTGACAGGAACACTGAAGCTTTCTTT
>TRBJ2-7|TRBD2|TRBV6-5|12|NA
CASSWEGYEQYF
TGTGCCAGCAGTTGGGAGGGCTACGAGCAGTACTTC
>TRBJ1-5|TRBD1|TRBV30|14|NA
CAWNQDRGNQPQHF
TGTGCCTGGAATCAGGACAGGGGTAATCAGCCCCAGCATTTT
>TRBJ1-2|TRBD1|TRBV29-1|13|NA
CSVEGGQGKGYTF
TGCAGCGTTGAAGGGGGACAGGGAAAGGGCTACACCTTC
>TRBJ2-1|TRBD2|TRBV3-1/TRBV3-2|14|once
CASSAAGGWNEQFF
TGTGCCAGCAGCGCAGCGGGGGGGTGGAATGAGCAGTTCTTC
>TRBJ2-5|NA|TRBV7-6|16|NA
CASSLNGHGAGETQYF
TGTGCCAGCAGCCTCAATGGCCACGGGGCTGGGGAGACCCAGTACTTC
>TRBJ1-1|TRBD1|TRBV7-9|14|NA
CASSPRQGSTEAFF
TGTGCCAGCAGCCCGAGACAGGGTAGCACTGAAGCTTTCTTT
>TRBJ2-1|NA|TRBV19|16|NA
CASTGRQGNSYNEQFF
TGTGCCAGTACAGGGCGGCAGGGCAACTCCTACAATGAGCAGTTCTTC
>TRBJ1-5|TRBD1|TRBV19|14|NA
CASGGQGYNQPQHF
TGTGCCAGTGGTGGACAGGGGTACAATCAGCCCCAGCATTTT
>TRBJ2-7|NA|TRBV19|14|NA
CASSIDLGRSEQYF
TGTGCCAGTAGTATAGATCTGGGTCGGAGTGAGCAGTACTTC
>TRBJ1-5|NA|TRBV14|16|few
CASSQGVGVSNQPQHF
TGTGCCAGCAGCCAAGGTGTGGGGGTCAGCAATCAGCCCCAGCATTTT
>TRBJ1-1|TRBD1|TRBV28|15|NA
CASRGSGGANTEAFF
TGTGCCAGCAGGGGCTCAGGGGGCGCAAACACTGAAGCTTTCTTT
>TRBJ1-1|NA|TRBV28|14|NA
CASSFIRGGTEAFF
TGTGCCAGCAGTTTTATCAGGGGCGGCACTGAAGCTTTCTTT
>TRBJ2-2|NA|TRBV9|13|NA
CASSELNTGELFF
TGTGCCAGCAGCGAACTGAACACCGGGGAGCTGTTTTTT
>TRBJ2-1|NA|TRBV7-3|14|NA
CASSRGTQLNEQFF
TGTGCCAGCAGCCGCGGGACTCAGCTTAATGAGCAGTTCTTC
>TRBJ2-2|NA|TRBV5-5|15|NA
CASSPGTAWTGELFF
TGTGCCAGCAGCCCTGGGACCGCCTGGACCGGGGAGCTGTTTTTT
>TRBJ2-7|TRBD2|TRBV19|15|NA
CASSVAGGPQVEQYF
TGTGCCAGTAGTGTGGCGGGAGGGCCCCAAGTTGAGCAGTACTTC
>TRBJ2-1|NA|TRBV20-1|15|NA
CSASPQTALLREQFF
TGCAGTGCTAGTCCCCAGACAGCGCTCCTGCGTGAGCAGTTCTTC